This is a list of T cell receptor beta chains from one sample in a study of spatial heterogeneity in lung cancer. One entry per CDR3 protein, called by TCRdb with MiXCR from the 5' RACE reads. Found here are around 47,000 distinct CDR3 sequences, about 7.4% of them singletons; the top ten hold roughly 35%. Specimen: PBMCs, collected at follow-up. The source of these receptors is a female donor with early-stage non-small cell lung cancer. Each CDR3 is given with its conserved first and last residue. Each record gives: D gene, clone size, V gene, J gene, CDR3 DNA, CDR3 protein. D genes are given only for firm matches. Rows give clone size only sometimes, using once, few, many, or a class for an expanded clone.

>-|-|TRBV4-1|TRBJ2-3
TGCGCCAGCAGCCACACGGCAGGGGTGCCAGATACGCAGTATTTT
CASSHTAGVPDTQYF
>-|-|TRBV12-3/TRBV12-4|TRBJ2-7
TGTGCCAGCAGTTTTCCCGGGTTGGGGCCCGATTTCGAGCAGTACTTC
CASSFPGLGPDFEQYF
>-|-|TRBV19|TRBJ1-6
TGTGCCAGTAGGCCCTCGGCCGGGACAATAGGGCGGTGGTATTCACCCCTCCACTTT
CASRPSAGTIGRWYSPLHF
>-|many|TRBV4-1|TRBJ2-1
TGCGCCAGCAGCCAAGAGGACTTTTACAATGAGCAGTTCTTC
CASSQEDFYNEQFF
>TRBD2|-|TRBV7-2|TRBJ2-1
TGTGCCAGCAGCCCGCTGACGGGGGGAACCTACAATGAGCAGTTCTTC
CASSPLTGGTYNEQFF
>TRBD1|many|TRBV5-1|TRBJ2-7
TGCGCCAGCAGTTGGGACAGCTCCTACGAGCAGTACTTC
CASSWDSSYEQYF
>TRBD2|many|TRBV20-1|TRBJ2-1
TGCAGTGCTAGAGCCCTCGGGACTAGCGGGGACGCTGGATACAATGAGCAGTTCTTC
CSARALGTSGDAGYNEQFF
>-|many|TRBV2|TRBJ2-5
TGTGCCAGCAGGGATCGGACAAGTGGGGAGGAGACCCAGTACTTC
CASRDRTSGEETQYF
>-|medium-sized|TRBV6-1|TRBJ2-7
TGTGCCAGCAGTGAAGCGGGACAAGGCGAGCAGTACTTC
CASSEAGQGEQYF
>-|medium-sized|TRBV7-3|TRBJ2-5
TGTGCCAGCAGCCTGGGGGGTTCGGAGACCCAGTACTTC
CASSLGGSETQYF
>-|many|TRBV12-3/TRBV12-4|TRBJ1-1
TGTGCCAGCAGTACCTGGGGAGACACTGAAGCTTTCTTT
CASSTWGDTEAFF
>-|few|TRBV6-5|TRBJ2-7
TGTGCCAGCAGTTACCTAACTGGGGGCTACGAGCAGTACTTC
CASSYLTGGYEQYF
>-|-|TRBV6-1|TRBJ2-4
TGTGCCAGCAGTGCTCTTCCGGGACAAGGGATAAACATTCAGTACTTC
CASSALPGQGINIQYF
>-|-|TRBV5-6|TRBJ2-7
TGTGCCAGCAGCTTGGCCGAGCACGAGCAGTACTTC
CASSLAEHEQYF
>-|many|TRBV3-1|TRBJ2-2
TGTGCCAGCAGCCAAGGGGGGCAGGAGCTGTTTTTT
CASSQGGQELFF
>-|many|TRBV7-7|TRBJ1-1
TGTGCCAGCAGCTTACGGGGTAACACTGAAGCTTTCTTT
CASSLRGNTEAFF
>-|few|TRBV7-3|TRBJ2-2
TGTGCCAGCAGTCGAATAGGACTTTCGACCGGGGAGCTGTTTTTT
CASSRIGLSTGELFF
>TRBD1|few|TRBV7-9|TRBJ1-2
TGTGCCAGCAGCGGAGGGACAGGGAACGGTGGTGGCTACACCTTC
CASSGGTGNGGGYTF
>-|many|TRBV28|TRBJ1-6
TGTGCCAGCAGTCGATTGGGTTATTCACCCCTCCACTTT
CASSRLGYSPLHF
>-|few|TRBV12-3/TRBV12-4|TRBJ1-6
TGTGCCAGCAGTTCTAAGGGGGATTCACCCCTCCACTTT
CASSSKGDSPLHF
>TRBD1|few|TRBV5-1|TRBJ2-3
TGCGCCAGCAGCTTGGGTGTGTCATCAGGGACAGTAAACACAGATACGCAGTATTTT
CASSLGVSSGTVNTDTQYF
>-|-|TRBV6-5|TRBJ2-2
TGTGCCAGCAGAAGACTAGGGGACGGAGGGGAGCTGTTTTTT
CASRRLGDGGELFF
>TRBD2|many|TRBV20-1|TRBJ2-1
TGCAGTGCTAAAAGACTCGGGACTAGCGGGGGGGTAGGGAGCTCCTACAATGAGCAGTTCTTC
CSAKRLGTSGGVGSSYNEQFF
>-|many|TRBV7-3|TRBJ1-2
TGTGCCAGCAGCCTCGGACCGTCCTCCGGTGGCTACACCTTC
CASSLGPSSGGYTF
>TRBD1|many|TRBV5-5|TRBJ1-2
TGTGCCAGCAGCTTGGCCAGGGGGCTTTATGGCTACACCTTC
CASSLARGLYGYTF
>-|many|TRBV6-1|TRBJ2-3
TGTGCCAGCAGGATCGATACGCAGTATTTT
CASRIDTQYF
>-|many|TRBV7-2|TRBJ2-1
TGTGCCAGCAGCGCAAGCCCAGGGGTGAATGAGCAGTTCTTC
CASSASPGVNEQFF
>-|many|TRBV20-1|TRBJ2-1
TGCAGTGCTGGATCCGGGACCCACCGAAATGAGCAGTTCTTC
CSAGSGTHRNEQFF
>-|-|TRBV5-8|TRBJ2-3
TGTGCCAGCAGCTTGCTAGGTGGGCTAGCATTCACAGATACGCAGTATTTT
CASSLLGGLAFTDTQYF
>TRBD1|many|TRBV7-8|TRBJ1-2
TGTGCCAGCAGCATAAACACCGGGACAGGGGGTCTTGGCTACACCTTC
CASSINTGTGGLGYTF
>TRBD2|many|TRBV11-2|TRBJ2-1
TGTGCCAGCAGCATCACTAGCGGGGGGGCCAATGAGCAGTTCTTC
CASSITSGGANEQFF
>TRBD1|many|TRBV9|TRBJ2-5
TGTGCCAGCAGCGCACAACAGGGGGTACAAGAGACCCAGTACTTC
CASSAQQGVQETQYF
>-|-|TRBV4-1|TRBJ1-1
TGCGCCAGCAGCCAAGATAGAATGGGGTTCGCTGAAGCTTTCTTT
CASSQDRMGFAEAFF
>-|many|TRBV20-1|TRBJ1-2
TGCAGTGCTAGAGTGCAATCTAACTATGGCTACACCTTC
CSARVQSNYGYTF
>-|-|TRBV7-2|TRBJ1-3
TGTGCCAGCAGCTTAAAATGGAATTATGGAAACACCATATATTTT
CASSLKWNYGNTIYF
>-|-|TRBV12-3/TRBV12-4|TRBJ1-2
TGTGCCAGCAGCTCAACCATAGGGAGCACTAACTATGGCTACACCTTC
CASSSTIGSTNYGYTF
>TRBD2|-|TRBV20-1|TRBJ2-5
TGCAGTGCTAGAGTTACAGCGGGAGTAGTGGGGACCCAGTACTTC
CSARVTAGVVGTQYF
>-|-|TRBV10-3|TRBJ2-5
TGTGCCACCAAATCTAACCTGGAGGAGACCCAGTACTTC
CATKSNLEETQYF
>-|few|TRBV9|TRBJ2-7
TGTGCCAGCAGCGTAGACGGGGGAGCTGTGAAAGAGCAGTACTTC
CASSVDGGAVKEQYF
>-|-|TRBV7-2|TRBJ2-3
TGTGCCAGCAGCTATGCAGGACCCACAGATACGCAGTATTTT
CASSYAGPTDTQYF
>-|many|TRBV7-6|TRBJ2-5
TGTGCCAGCAGCTTAGGATTGAGGGGAGGACTACAGACCCAGTACTTC
CASSLGLRGGLQTQYF
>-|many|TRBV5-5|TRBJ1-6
TGTGCCAGCAGCCGGGACCTCACTAATTCACCCCTCCACTTT
CASSRDLTNSPLHF
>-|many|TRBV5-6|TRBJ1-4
TGTGCCAGCAGCTTGGCCGACCGTTCCTACGAAAAACTGTTTTTT
CASSLADRSYEKLFF
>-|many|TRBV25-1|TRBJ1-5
TGTGCCAGCCAGCAGGGACCCAATCAGCCCCAGCATTTT
CASQQGPNQPQHF
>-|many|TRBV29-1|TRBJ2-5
TGCAGCGCAGGGCGTCCTAGCGAGATGGGTGAGACCCAGTACTTC
CSAGRPSEMGETQYF
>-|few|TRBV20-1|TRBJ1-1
TGCAGGGCCCGGTGGGGGGCGGGGACTGAAGCTTTCTTT
CRARWGAGTEAFF
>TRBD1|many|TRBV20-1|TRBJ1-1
TGCAGTGCGAAGACAGGGGGCAGGAGAGCTTTCTTT
CSAKTGGRRAFF
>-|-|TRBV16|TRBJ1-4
TGTGCCAGCAGCCAATCGCCCGGAAAACTGTTTTTT
CASSQSPGKLFF
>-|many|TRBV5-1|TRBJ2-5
TGCGCCAGCAGCTACGGGGTAGAGACCCAGTACTTC
CASSYGVETQYF
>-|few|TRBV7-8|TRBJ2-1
TGTGCCAGCAGCCACGGAGGGGGCATCACCTCCTACAATGAGCAGTTCTTC
CASSHGGGITSYNEQFF
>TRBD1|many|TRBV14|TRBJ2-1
TGTGCCAGCAGCGCGCCCGGGACAGGCGGGAACAATGAGCAGTTCTTC
CASSAPGTGGNNEQFF
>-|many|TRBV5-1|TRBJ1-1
TGCGCCAGCAGCATAGGCCAAGTGAACACTGAAGCTTTCTTT
CASSIGQVNTEAFF
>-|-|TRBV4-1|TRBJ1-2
TGCGCCAGCAGCCGAAGTATCGCGGATGGCTACACCTTC
CASSRSIADGYTF
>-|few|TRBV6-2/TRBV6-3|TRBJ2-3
TGTGCCAGCAGTATGACTTACTATACGCAGTATTTT
CASSMTYYTQYF
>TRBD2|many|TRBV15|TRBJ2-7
TGTGCCACCAGCAGAGAAAGCGGGAGGAGCTACGAGCAGTACTTC
CATSRESGRSYEQYF